What follows are 22 T cell receptor beta chains derived from one specimen sequenced in a study of persistence of HIV-infected CD4 T cells. An overlapping HIV-1 Gag peptide pool stimulated these cells at 0.75 to 1 ug/peptide/mL. Sorted nonresponding memory CD4+ T cells were CD40L-negative, CD69-negative, CD45RO-high. These receptors' antigens are unknown. Sequencing used immunoSEQ version 4 in survey mode. Using immunoSEQ multiplex PCR, the repertoire was profiled, and TCRdb retains in-frame clones only, with some absent. The sample shows about 32,000 clones, about four fifths of them seen only once. This specimen consisted of CD4+ T cells sorted from PBMCs after roughly 18-hour stimulation, obtained from a patient who received antiretroviral therapy. These receptors were collected from an adult woman with HIV who was CMV-seropositive.

As regards this clone: At one end the junction does not follow the germline gene, possibly because of a read error. The chain employs TRBV3-1 (or the pseudogene TRBV3-2) and TRBJ2-5; 11 bases fit TRBD2. There are 15 residues in the CDR3. Germline CDR1 is LGHDT and CDR2 is YNNKEL (reference sequence). DNA of the CDR3: TGTACCAGCAGCCATTTAGCGGGAGGGCCAGAGACCCAGTACTTC. Its translation: CTSSHLAGGPETQYF.

The V gene is TRBV5-1, the J gene TRBJ2-7; the match to TRBD1 covers 8 bases. CDR1 is SGHRS, CDR2 YFSETQ, per germline. This CDR3 is built from 14 residues. Trimming removed 0 bases from V and 2 bases from J; junction bases left unmatched: 1. DNA of the CDR3: TGCGCCAGCAGCTTGGAACAGGGGGCCTACGAGCAGTACTTC. Residues: CASSLEQGAYEQYF.

This clone was seen a few times. The chain couples TRBV12-5 to TRBJ1-5; D gene ambiguous. V lost 2 bases and J 2 bases, leaving 10 bases between the germline ends. This CDR3 has 15 amino acids. The germline V gene encodes CDR1 LGHNT and CDR2 FRNRAP. CDR3 sequence (DNA): TGTGCTAGTGGTTTGTGGGCCTTGGGCAATCAGCCCCAGCATTTT. Translated, it gives CASGLWALGNQPQHF. The full variable domain, completed using reference TRBV12-5 and TRBJ1-5, is DARVTQTPRHKVTEMGQEVTMRCQPILGHNTVFWYRQTMMQGLELLAYFRNRAPLDDSGMPKDRFSAEMPDATLATLKIQPSEPRDSAVYFCASGLWALGNQPQHFGDGTRLSIL.

J is TRBJ1-1 and V is TRBV29-1; no definite D call. In germline, CDR1 is SQVTM, CDR2 ANQGSEA. The CDR3 has 11 residues. Trimming shortened V by 8 bases and J by 5 bases, and 12 bases separated the two germline ends. This CDR3 is CSYRMGTEAFF. The CDR3 bases are TGCAGCTACCGGATGGGGACTGAAGCTTTCTTT. The entire variable domain, with the rest obtained from reference TRBV29-1 and TRBJ1-1, is as follows: SAVISQKPSRDICQRGTSLTIQCQVDSQVTMMFWYRQQPGQSLTLIATANQGSEATYESGFVIDKFPISRPNLTFSTLTVSNMSPEDSSIYLCSYRMGTEAFFGQGTRLTVV.

The chain has TRBV12-5 and TRBJ2-1, with 10 bases identical to TRBD2. This CDR3 has 15 residues. The trim removed 6 bases at V and 5 bases at J, leaving 7 bases unmatched. Germline V gene lookup returns CDR1 LGHNT and CDR2 FRNRAP. The CDR3 nucleotides are TGTGCTAGTGGCTCCGGACTAGCGGTCAACAATGAGCAGTTCTTC. Amino acids: CASGSGLAVNNEQFF.

The V call is TRBV15, the J call TRBJ2-1; a possible D gene is TRBD1 (6 bases). CDR1 is LNHNV, CDR2 YYDKDF, per germline (reference sequence). The CDR3 has 14 amino acids. Trimming stripped 5 bases from V and 3 bases from J, with 11 bases between. DNA of the CDR3: TGTGCCACCAGCGGGCAGGGGTTCTACAATGAGCAGTTCTTC. Amino acid sequence: CATSGQGFYNEQFF.

The genes are TRBV5-1 and TRBJ2-7; 9 bases align to TRBD1. Germline loops: CDR1 SGHRS, CDR2 YFSETQ. Germline trimming cut 0 bases from V and 3 bases from J; bases unmatched to any gene: 7. CDR3 length equals 16 residues. CDR3 protein: CASSLGPQGALYEQYF. CDR3 bases: TGCGCCAGCAGCTTGGGTCCACAGGGGGCGCTCTACGAGCAGTACTTC.

The chain uses TRBV6-1 and TRBJ2-2; a possible D gene is TRBD1 (5 bases). V was pared by 10 bases and J by 4 bases, with 19 bases between. The germline V gene encodes CDR1 MNHNS and CDR2 SASEGT. The CDR3 extends over 15 amino acids. CDR3 coding DNA: TGTGCCACTACCCTAGGGCAGGGCCGCACCGGGGAGCTGTTTTTT. Its protein is CATTLGQGRTGELFF.

A few counts support this clone. The gene calls are TRBV4-1 and TRBJ2-7; no clear D. Germline V gene data show CDR1 as MGHRA and CDR2 as YSYEKL. The CDR3 covers 13 residues. The V and J ends lost 0 bases and 7 bases respectively, with 10 bases between them. CDR3 nucleotide sequence: TGCGCCAGCAGCCAAGATCCCGCGTCGGAGCAGTACTTC. Residues: CASSQDPASEQYF.

The chain has TRBV5-1 and TRBJ1-4; 9 bases line up with TRBD1. Unmatched junction bases numbered 1, after V lost 2 bases and J lost 5 bases. CDR1 SGHRS and CDR2 YFSETQ come from the germline V gene. The CDR3 has 14 amino acids. CDR3 sequence: CASSFGQGNEKLFF. DNA of the CDR3: TGCGCCAGCAGCTTCGGACAGGGGAATGAAAAACTGTTTTTT.

V and J are TRBV28 and TRBJ1-1, with no clear D. The CDR3 consists of 11 residues. The germline gives CDR1 MDHEN, CDR2 SYDVKM. V shed 9 bases and J shed 1 base, with 6 bases lying between them. CDR3 residues: CASTSNTEAFF. The CDR3 DNA reads as TGTGCCAGTACCTCGAACACTGAAGCTTTCTTT.

The chain uses TRBV11-3 and TRBJ2-5; D gene uncertain. Germline lookup yields CDR1 SGHNT and CDR2 YENEEA. V dropped 3 bases and J dropped 1 base, with 6 bases sitting between them. The CDR3 length is 13 residues. CDR3 amino acids: CASSLSFQETQYF. CDR3 in DNA: TGTGCCAGCAGCTTGAGCTTCCAAGAGACCCAGTACTTC.

CDR3 DNA sequence: TGTGCCAGCAGCTTAGGCTCCGGGTCCCTGGGAGGAAACACCATATATTTT. Translated, it gives CASSLGSGSLGGNTIYF. This chain joins TRBV11-3 and TRBJ1-3; unclear D gene. The V end was cut by 1 base, the J end by 4 bases, with 17 bases between. From germline, CDR1 is SGHNT and CDR2 YENEEA. This CDR3 comprises 17 residues. The full variable domain, in which reference TRBV11-3 and TRBJ1-3 provide the parts outside the CDR3, is EAGVVQSPRYKIIEKKQPVAFWCNPISGHNTLYWYLQNLGQGPELLIRYENEEAVDDSQLPKDRFSAERLKGVDSTLKIQPAELGDSAVYLCASSLGSGSLGGNTIYFGEGSWLTVV.

This chain connects TRBV6-5 to TRBJ2-3; 12 bases are a match to TRBD2. V lost 4 bases, J lost 3 bases, and 5 bases stayed unmatched. CDR3 size: 16 residues. Germline V CDR1 and CDR2: MNHEY, SVGAGI. The CDR3 protein is CASSSRLAGGTDTQYF. The CDR3 coding sequence is TGTGCCAGCAGTTCCCGGCTAGCGGGAGGGACAGATACGCAGTATTTT.

J is TRBJ1-2 and V is TRBV7-8, with TRBD1 identical over 8 bases. Germline CDR1 reads SGHVS; CDR2 reads FQNEAQ. The CDR3 runs to 16 residues. J was trimmed by 1 base and V by 4 bases; bases with no gene match: 8. Written as DNA, the CDR3 is TGTGCCAGCAGCTATTCCCGACAGGGGAATAACTATGGCTACACCTTC. Its translation is CASSYSRQGNNYGYTF.

V is TRBV5-1 and J is TRBJ1-5; possibly TRBD1 for D (5 bases). Deletions cut 0 bases from V and 6 bases from J, with 7 bases between. The CDR3 has 13 amino acids. Germline CDR1 and CDR2: SGHRS and YFSETQ. The CDR3: CASSLGGSQPQHF. The CDR3 DNA reads as TGCGCCAGCAGCTTGGGGGGGTCTCAGCCCCAGCATTTT. Filled out from reference TRBV5-1 and TRBJ1-5, the complete variable domain reads KAGVTQTPRYLIKTRGQQVTLSCSPISGHRSVSWYQQTPGQGLQFLFEYFSETQRNKGNFPGRFSGRQFSNSRSEMNVSTLELGDSALYLCASSLGGSQPQHFGDGTRLSIL.

The J gene is TRBJ2-1, the V gene TRBV9, with 8 bases that match TRBD2. The CDR3 extends over 15 amino acids. Germline CDR1 reads SGDLS; CDR2 reads YYNGEE. V gave up 4 bases and J gave up 0 bases; unmatched junction bases: 3. DNA for the CDR3: TGTGCCAGCAGCATAACTAGCGGCTCCTACAATGAGCAGTTCTTC. It encodes CASSITSGSYNEQFF.

The rearrangement joins TRBV7-8 to TRBJ2-7; D is uncertain. Germline assignment: CDR1 SGHVS and CDR2 FQNEAQ. The CDR3 has 15 amino acids. V gave up 1 base and J gave up 3 bases, with 13 bases separating them. CDR3 DNA: TGTGCCAGCAGCTTAGTGTCCGCGGCAGGCTACGAGCAGTACTTC. Translation: CASSLVSAAGYEQYF.

This chain joins TRBV5-1 and TRBJ2-3; 8 nucleotides line up with TRBD1. V lost 0 bases to trimming and J lost 1 base; unmatched junction nucleotides: 4. This CDR3 has 16 residues. The V gene's germline CDR1 is SGHRS and CDR2 YFSETQ. In nucleotides, the CDR3 is TGCGCCAGCAGCTTGGCCGGCAGGGGGCGCACAGATACGCAGTATTTT. This encodes CASSLAGRGRTDTQYF.

This chain links TRBV27 with TRBJ1-4, with TRBD1 matching over 7 bases. The CDR3 is 14 residues long. From germline, CDR1 is MNHEY and CDR2 SMNVEV (reference sequence). V shed 6 bases, J shed 7 bases, and the junction held 8 bases outside the gene matches. CDR3 nucleotide sequence: TGTGCCAGCAGCTCAACAGGGGTCTTTGAAAAACTGTTTTTT. It translates to CASSSTGVFEKLFF.

As DNA, the CDR3 is TGTGCCAGCAGGGCCCAGCAGGGCAATCAGCCCCAGCATTTT. It is translated as CASRAQQGNQPQHF. The rearrangement links TRBV2 to TRBJ1-5, with no clear D. V lost 6 bases and J 2 bases, leaving 11 bases between the germline ends. Germline CDR1 and CDR2: SNHLY and FYNNEI. The CDR3 spans 14 residues.

The chain combines TRBV10-3 with TRBJ2-7, with a weak D call TRBD1 (7 bases). The CDR3 loop spans 13 amino acids. The ends were cut back, 7 bases at V and 3 bases at J, with 13 bases in the middle. Germline V gene sequence: CDR1 ENHRY, CDR2 SYGVKD. CDR3 region: CAINSRGDYEQYF. In DNA form, the CDR3 reads TGTGCCATCAACAGCAGGGGGGACTACGAGCAGTACTTC.